One and the same sample provided the 5 T cell receptor beta chains below, sequenced in a study of blood T cells in healthy people across ages. For the second PCR, which ran for about 7 to 12 cycles, a sample-barcoded 5' primer and a J-beta primer mix were used. TCRdb reprocessed the 5' RACE reads via MiXCR and lists one record per CDR3 protein. Here the sample spans about 1.8 million distinct CDR3 sequences, 49% being singletons. The sequenced material came from blood. Receptors originate from a middle-aged woman in good health.

The rearrangement joins TRBV27 to TRBJ2-7, with 9 bases that match TRBD2. The germline gives CDR1 MNHEY, CDR2 SMNVEV (reference sequence). This CDR3 has 15 amino acids. The J segment lost 2 bases and the V segment lost 5 bases, leaving 7 bases of the junction unmatched. The CDR3 loop is CASSTRLAATYEQYF. The CDR3 nucleotides read TGTGCCAGCAGTACCCGACTAGCGGCCACCTACGAGCAGTACTTC.

A note on this clonotype: This may stem from a read error, because a much larger clone lies one nucleotide away. The rearrangement links TRBV2 to TRBJ2-1; 7 bases line up with TRBD1. Germline V CDR1 and CDR2: SNHLY, FYNNEI. The V gene end was trimmed by 6 bases and the J gene end by 6 bases; junction bases not matched to a gene: 2. The CDR3 runs 12 residues. The CDR3 protein is CASRTGSNEQFF. DNA for the CDR3: TGTGCCAGCAGGACAGGGTCCAATGAGCAGTTCTTC.

This clonotype appeared a few times. The chain has TRBV12-3 or TRBV12-4 and TRBJ2-5; 7 bases are a match to TRBD1. The J segment lost 3 bases and the V segment lost 6 bases, leaving 10 bases of the junction unmatched. The CDR3 is 15 residues long. CDR3 bases: TGTGCCAGCAGAGACAAGGGGGCGGCCAAAGAGACCCAGTACTTC. Translation gives CASRDKGAAKETQYF.

In its sample, this clonotype was seen a few times. The chain links TRBV5-1 to TRBJ2-1; D not resolved. The CDR3 has 15 residues. Germline V gene sequence: CDR1 SGHRS, CDR2 YFSETQ. Trimming took off 7 bases at V and 3 bases at J, with 17 bases between the two ends. The CDR3 here is CASAEAGDFYNEQFF. The CDR3 DNA sequence: TGCGCCAGCGCCGAGGCCGGAGACTTCTACAATGAGCAGTTCTTC.

This clonotype was seen more than once but under ten times. The chain combines TRBV11-1 with TRBJ2-5, with 11 nucleotides matching TRBD1. The DNA end favors TRBJ2-7, so the J call may be wrong. Germline V gene data show CDR1 as SGHAT and CDR2 as FQDESV (reference sequence). This CDR3 comprises 15 residues. CDR3 DNA: TGTGCCAGCAGCCAGGGGACAGGGGGGTCGTTCGAGCAGTACTTC. Residues: CASSQGTGGSFEQYF.